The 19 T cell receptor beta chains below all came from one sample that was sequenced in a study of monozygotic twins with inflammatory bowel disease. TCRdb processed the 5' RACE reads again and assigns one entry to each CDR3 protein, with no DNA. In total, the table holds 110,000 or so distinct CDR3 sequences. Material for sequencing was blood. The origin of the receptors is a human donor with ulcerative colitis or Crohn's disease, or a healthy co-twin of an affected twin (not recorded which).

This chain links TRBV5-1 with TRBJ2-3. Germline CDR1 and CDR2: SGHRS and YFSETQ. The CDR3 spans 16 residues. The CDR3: CASSLEAHTSTDTQYF.

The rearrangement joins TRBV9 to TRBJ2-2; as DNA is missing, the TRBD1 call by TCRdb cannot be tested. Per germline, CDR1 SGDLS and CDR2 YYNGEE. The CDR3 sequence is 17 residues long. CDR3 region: CASSGRLSGGGTGELFF.

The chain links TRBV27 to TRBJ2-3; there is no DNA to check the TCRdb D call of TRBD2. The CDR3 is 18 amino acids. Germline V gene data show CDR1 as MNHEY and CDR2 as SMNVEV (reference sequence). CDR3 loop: CASRTRGTDPFSTDTQYF.

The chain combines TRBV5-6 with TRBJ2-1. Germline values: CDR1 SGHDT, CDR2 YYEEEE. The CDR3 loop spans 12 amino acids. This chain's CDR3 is CASSAQDNEQFF.

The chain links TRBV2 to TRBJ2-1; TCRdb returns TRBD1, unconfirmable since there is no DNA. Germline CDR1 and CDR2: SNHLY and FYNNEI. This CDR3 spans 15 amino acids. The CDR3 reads CASSDSAGGHNEQFF. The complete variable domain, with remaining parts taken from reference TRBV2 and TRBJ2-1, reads EPEVTQTPSHQVTQMGQEVILRCVPISNHLYFYWYRQILGQKVEFLVSFYNNEISEKSEIFDDQFSVERPDGSNFTLKIRSTKLEDSAMYFCASSDSAGGHNEQFFGPGTRLTVL.

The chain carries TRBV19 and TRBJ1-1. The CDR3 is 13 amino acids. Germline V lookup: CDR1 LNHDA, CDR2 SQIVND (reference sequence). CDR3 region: CASMGGSNTEAFF.

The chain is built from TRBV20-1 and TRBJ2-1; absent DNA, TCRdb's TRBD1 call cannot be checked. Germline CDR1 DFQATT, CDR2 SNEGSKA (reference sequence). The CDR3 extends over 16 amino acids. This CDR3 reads CSARSTGMELYNEQFF.

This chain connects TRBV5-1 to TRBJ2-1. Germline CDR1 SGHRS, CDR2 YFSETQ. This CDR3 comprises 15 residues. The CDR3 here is CASSLNTNSYNEQFF.

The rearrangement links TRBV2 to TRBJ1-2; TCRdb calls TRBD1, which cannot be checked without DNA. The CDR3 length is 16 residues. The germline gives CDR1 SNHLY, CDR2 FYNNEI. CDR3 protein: CASSEGPTGLLYSYTF. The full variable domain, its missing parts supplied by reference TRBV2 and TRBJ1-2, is EPEVTQTPSHQVTQMGQEVILRCVPISNHLYFYWYRQILGQKVEFLVSFYNNEISEKSEIFDDQFSVERPDGSNFTLKIRSTKLEDSAMYFCASSEGPTGLLYSYTFGSGTRLTVV.

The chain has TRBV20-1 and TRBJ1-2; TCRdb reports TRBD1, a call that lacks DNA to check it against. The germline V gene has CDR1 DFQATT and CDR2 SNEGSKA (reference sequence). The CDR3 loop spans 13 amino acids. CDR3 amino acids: CSASPGTGFGYTF.

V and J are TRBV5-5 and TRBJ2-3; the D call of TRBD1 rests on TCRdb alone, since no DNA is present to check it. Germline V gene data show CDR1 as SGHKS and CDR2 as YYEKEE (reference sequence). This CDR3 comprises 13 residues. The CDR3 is CAWGQGPTDTQYF.

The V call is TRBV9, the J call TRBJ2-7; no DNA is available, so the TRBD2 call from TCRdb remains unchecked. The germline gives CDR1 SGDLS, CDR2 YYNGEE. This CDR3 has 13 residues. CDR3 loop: CASSWEGRSEQYF.

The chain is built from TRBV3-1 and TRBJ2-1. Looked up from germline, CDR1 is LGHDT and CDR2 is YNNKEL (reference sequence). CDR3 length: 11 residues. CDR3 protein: CASSNVAIQFF.

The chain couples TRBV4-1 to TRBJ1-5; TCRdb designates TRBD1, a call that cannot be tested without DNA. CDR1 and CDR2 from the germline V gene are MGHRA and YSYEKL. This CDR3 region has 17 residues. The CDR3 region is CASSQLPAGNSNQPQHF.

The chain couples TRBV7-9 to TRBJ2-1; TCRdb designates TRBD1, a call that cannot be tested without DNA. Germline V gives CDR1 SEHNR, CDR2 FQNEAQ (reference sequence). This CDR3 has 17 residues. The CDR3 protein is CASSPPGVVTTYNEQFF.

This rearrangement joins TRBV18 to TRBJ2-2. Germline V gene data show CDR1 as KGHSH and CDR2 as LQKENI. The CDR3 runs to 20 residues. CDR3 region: CASSPPVSPRVPVNTGELFF.

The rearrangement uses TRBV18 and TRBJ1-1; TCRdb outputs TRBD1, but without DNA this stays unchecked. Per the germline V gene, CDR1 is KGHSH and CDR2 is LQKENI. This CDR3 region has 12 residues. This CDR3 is CASSGDNLEAFF.

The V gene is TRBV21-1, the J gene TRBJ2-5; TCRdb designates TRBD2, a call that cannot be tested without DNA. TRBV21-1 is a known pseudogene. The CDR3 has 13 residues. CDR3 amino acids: CASSEGRQETQYF.

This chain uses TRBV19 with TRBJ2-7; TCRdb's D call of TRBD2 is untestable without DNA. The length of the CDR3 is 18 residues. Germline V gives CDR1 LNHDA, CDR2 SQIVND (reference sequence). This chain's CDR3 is CATDRTGTSGRSSYEQYF.